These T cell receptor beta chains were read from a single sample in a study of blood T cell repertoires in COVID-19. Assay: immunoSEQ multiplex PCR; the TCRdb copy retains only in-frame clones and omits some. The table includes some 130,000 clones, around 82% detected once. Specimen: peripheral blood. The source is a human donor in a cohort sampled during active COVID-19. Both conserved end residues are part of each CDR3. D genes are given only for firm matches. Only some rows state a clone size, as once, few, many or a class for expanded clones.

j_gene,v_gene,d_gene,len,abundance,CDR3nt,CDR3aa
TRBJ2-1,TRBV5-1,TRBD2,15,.,TGCGCCAGCAGCCCCTTCGCTAGCGGGTACAATGAGCAGTTCTTC,CASSPFASGYNEQFF
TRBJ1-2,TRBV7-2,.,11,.,TGTGCCAGCAGCCTATCTGCGGGTCACACCTTC,CASSLSAGHTF
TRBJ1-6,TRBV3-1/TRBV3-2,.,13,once,TGTGCCAGCAGCCCCCCCGGGAATTCACCCCTCCACTTT,CASSPPGNSPLHF
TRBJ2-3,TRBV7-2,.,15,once,TGTGCCAGCAGCTACCAGGCTGCCAGCACAGATACGCAGTATTTT,CASSYQAASTDTQYF
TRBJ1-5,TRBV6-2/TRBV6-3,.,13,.,TGTGCCAGCAGCTATGGGGGGGGGTCGCCCCAGCATTTT,CASSYGGGSPQHF
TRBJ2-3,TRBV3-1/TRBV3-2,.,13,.,TGTGCCAGCAGCCAAAAATCCGTTGATACGCAGTATTTT,CASSQKSVDTQYF
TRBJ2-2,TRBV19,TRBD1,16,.,TGTGCCAGTAGACAACGACAGGGGCTGGGCACCGGGGAGCTGTTTTTT,CASRQRQGLGTGELFF
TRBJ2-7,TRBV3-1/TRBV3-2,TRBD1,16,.,TGTGCCAGCAGCCAAGAAATGTTCGCAGGGGGCAACGAGCAGTACTTC,CASSQEMFAGGNEQYF
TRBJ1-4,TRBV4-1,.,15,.,TGCGCCAGCAGCCCTCGGGACACCCCGAGGGAAAAACTGTTTTTT,CASSPRDTPREKLFF
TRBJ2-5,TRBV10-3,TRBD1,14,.,TGTGCCACCAAAGGACAGGGAAGCGCAGAGACCCAGTACTTC,CATKGQGSAETQYF
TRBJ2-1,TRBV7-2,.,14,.,TGTGCCAGCAGCCCGCTACAGGTTTACAATGAGCAGTTCTTC,CASSPLQVYNEQFF
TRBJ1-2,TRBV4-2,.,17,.,TGTGCCAGCAGCCTTGTAAGCGGCAGGGGCGTTGGAGGTGGCTACACCTTC,CASSLVSGRGVGGGYTF
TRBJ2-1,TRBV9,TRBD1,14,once,TGTGCCAGCAGCGGCCTCCCAGGGGGCGATGAGCAGTTCTTC,CASSGLPGGDEQFF
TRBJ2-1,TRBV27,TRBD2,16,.,TGTGCCAGCAGTACCTCCGGGACTAGCGGGCGCAATGAGCAGTTCTTC,CASSTSGTSGRNEQFF
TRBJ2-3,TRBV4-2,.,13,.,TGTGCCAGCAGCCAAGATCGAGCGGAAACGCAGTATTTT,CASSQDRAETQYF
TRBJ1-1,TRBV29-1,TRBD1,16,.,TGCAGCGTTGAAGGGTGGCAGGGGGTCCGGAACACTGAAGCTTTCTTT,CSVEGWQGVRNTEAFF
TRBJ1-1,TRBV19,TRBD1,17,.,TGTGCCAGTAGTACCCGACGAATGACAGGGTTTAACACTGAAGCTTTCTTT,CASSTRRMTGFNTEAFF
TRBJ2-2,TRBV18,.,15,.,TGTGCCAGCTCACCGGCGCGGATGAACACCGGGGAGCTGTTTTTT,CASSPARMNTGELFF
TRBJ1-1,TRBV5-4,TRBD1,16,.,TGTGCCAGCAGCTCGCTCTTCCGGGACAGGGGCACTGAAGCTTTCTTT,CASSSLFRDRGTEAFF
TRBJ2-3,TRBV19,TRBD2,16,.,TGTGCCAGTAGTCCCGCCGGTAGCGGGAGGATAGATACGCAGTATTTT,CASSPAGSGRIDTQYF
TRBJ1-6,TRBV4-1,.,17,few,TGCGCCAGCAGCCAAGATCTTTCTTCCTACGACAGATCACCCCTCCACTTT,CASSQDLSSYDRSPLHF
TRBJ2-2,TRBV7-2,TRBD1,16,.,TGTGCCAGCAGCTTAGGAGCAGGGGGCGAGGCCGGGGAGCTGTTTTTT,CASSLGAGGEAGELFF
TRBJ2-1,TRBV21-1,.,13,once,TGTGCCAGCAGCCCTGCGCTAGGCAATGAGCAGTTCTTC,CASSPALGNEQFF
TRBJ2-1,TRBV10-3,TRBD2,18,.,TGTGCCATCAGTGAGACTACTACAGCGGGAGGGCCGAAGAATGAGCAGTTCTTC,CAISETTTAGGPKNEQFF
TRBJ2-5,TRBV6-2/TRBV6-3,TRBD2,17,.,TGTGCCAGCAGCCGACCGACTAGCGGGGGAGATCAAGAGACCCAGTACTTC,CASSRPTSGGDQETQYF
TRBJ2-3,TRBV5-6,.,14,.,TGTGCCAGCAGCTTGCCGGGAGATCCACCAGTTCAGTATTTT,CASSLPGDPPVQYF
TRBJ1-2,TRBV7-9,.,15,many,TGTGCCAGCAGCTCCGTGGGGGCAGCTAACTATGGCTACACCTTC,CASSSVGAANYGYTF
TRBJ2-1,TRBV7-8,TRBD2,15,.,TGTGCCAGCAGCCCCTTAAGCGGGGGTTACAATGAGCAGTTCTTC,CASSPLSGGYNEQFF
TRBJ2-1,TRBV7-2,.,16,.,TGTGCCAGCAGCTCGATCGCGGGGAGAACTTACAATGAGCAGTTCTTC,CASSSIAGRTYNEQFF
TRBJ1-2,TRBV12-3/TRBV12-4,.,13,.,TGTGCCAGCAGCTTCGCGGGGGTTCGTGGCTACACCTTC,CASSFAGVRGYTF
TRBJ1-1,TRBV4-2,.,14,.,TGTGCCAGCAGCCAAGATACAGGGCGGACTGAAGCTTTCTTT,CASSQDTGRTEAFF
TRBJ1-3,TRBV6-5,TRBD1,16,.,TGTGCCAGCAGTTACGGGACAGGACGACCTGGAAACACCATATATTTT,CASSYGTGRPGNTIYF
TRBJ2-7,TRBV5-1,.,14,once,TGCGCCAGCAGCTCTGATGTCCTCAGCTACGAGCAGTACTTC,CASSSDVLSYEQYF
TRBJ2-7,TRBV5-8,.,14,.,TGTGCCAGCAGCCCCTCCGGGAACTCCTACGAGCAGTACTTC,CASSPSGNSYEQYF
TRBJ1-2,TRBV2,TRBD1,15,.,TGTGCCAGCAGTGAGGCCGGGACAGCGCTCTATGGCTACACCTTC,CASSEAGTALYGYTF
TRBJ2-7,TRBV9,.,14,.,TGTGCCAGCAGCGTAGGGCTAGCGACCTACGAGCAGTACTTC,CASSVGLATYEQYF
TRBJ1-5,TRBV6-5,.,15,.,TGTGCCAGCAGTCCCGGGACATTGGACAATCAGCCCCAGCATTTT,CASSPGTLDNQPQHF
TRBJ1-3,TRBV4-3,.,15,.,TGCGCCAGCAGCCAAGACGGGGGTCTCGGAAACACCATATATTTT,CASSQDGGLGNTIYF
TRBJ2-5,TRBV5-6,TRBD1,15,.,TGTGCCAGCAGCTCCCTTGGGACAGGGGAAGAGACCCAGTACTTC,CASSSLGTGEETQYF
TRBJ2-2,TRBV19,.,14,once,TGTGCCAGTAAGAAACAGGTGGCGACCGGGGAGCTGTTTTTT,CASKKQVATGELFF
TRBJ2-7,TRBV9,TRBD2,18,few,TGTGCCAGCCCTCGCGTACCGGTTCGAGCGGGGCCTTCCTACGAGCAGTACTTC,CASPRVPVRAGPSYEQYF
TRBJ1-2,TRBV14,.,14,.,TGTGCCAGCAGCCAGAGGGGGTCTGACTATGGCTACACCTTC,CASSQRGSDYGYTF
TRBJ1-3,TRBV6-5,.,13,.,TGTGCCAGCAGTTACGGGCGCGGGGGCACCATATATTTT,CASSYGRGGTIYF
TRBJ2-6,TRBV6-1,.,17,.,TGTGCCAGCAGTGACGAAACAGGGTCGCCTGGGGCCAACGTCCTGACTTTC,CASSDETGSPGANVLTF
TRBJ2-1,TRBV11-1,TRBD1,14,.,TGTGCCAGCAATACACCGGGACAGACACCTGAGCAGTTCTTC,CASNTPGQTPEQFF
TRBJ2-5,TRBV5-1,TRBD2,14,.,TGCGCCAGCAGCTCCGGGACTAGCGAAGAGACCCAGTACTTC,CASSSGTSEETQYF
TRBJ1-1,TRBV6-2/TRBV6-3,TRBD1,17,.,TGTGCCAGCAGTTACTCCGGGACAGGGGGCTCAGAGGATGAAGCTTTCTTT,CASSYSGTGGSEDEAFF
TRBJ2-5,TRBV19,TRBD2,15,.,TGTGCCAGTAGTATTCGTAGCGGGAGTTTTGTGACCCAGTACTTC,CASSIRSGSFVTQYF
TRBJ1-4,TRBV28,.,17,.,TGTGCCAGCAGTTTAGGAAATCGGCAGGGAGGAAATGAAAAACTGTTTTTT,CASSLGNRQGGNEKLFF
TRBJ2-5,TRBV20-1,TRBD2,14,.,TGCAGTGCTAGTGGTAGCGGGTGGCAAGAGACCCAGTACTTC,CSASGSGWQETQYF
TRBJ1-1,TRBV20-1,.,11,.,TGCAGTGCCGGCCGGGGCACTGAAGCTTTCTTT,CSAGRGTEAFF
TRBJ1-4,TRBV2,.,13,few,TGTGCCAGCAGTGCAGGATTTAATGAAAAACTGTTTTTT,CASSAGFNEKLFF
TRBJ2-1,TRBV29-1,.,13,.,TGCAGCGTCCCGCTAGCGCTCTACAATGAGCAGTTCTTC,CSVPLALYNEQFF
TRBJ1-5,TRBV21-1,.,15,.,TGTGCCAGCATACTCAGGGAAGGAGGCAATCAGCCCCAGCATTTT,CASILREGGNQPQHF
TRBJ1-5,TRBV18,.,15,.,TGTGCCAGCTCACCAAGAGGACAGCTCAACCAGCCCCAGCATTTT,CASSPRGQLNQPQHF
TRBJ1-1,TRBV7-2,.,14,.,TGTGCCAGCAGCTTATACATCATGAACACTGAAGCTTTCTTT,CASSLYIMNTEAFF
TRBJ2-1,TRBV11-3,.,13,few,TGTGCCAGCAGCCAAAACAGTCTCAATGAGCAGTTCTTC,CASSQNSLNEQFF
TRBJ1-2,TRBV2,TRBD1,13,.,TGTGCCAGCAGTGAACAGGGGGCACGGGGCTACACCTTC,CASSEQGARGYTF
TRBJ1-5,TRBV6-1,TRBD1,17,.,TGTGCCAGCAGTGAGCACCGGGACAGGGGTAGCGGCCAGCCCCAGCATTTT,CASSEHRDRGSGQPQHF